A selection of T cell receptor beta chains follows, all from one sample in a study of cytomegalovirus exposure and HLA in healthy donors. Clones were read by immunoSEQ multiplex PCR, and TCRdb kept only the in-frame ones, dropping some. The sample lists about 55,000 clones, over 55% occurring once. The sequenced sample consisted of PBMCs. The source of these receptors is a man between 40 and 49 years old in good health and CMV-seropositive. Both conserved end residues are part of each CDR3. A D gene is named only where the DNA matches it firmly. The size entry is marked missing in some rows and otherwise reads once, few, many or a size class.

clone_size: NA; v_call: TRBV7-2; j_call: TRBJ2-7; d_call: NA; cdr3_nt: TGTGCCAGCAGCTCGACAGGACGCGAGCAGTACTTC; cdr3_aa: CASSSTGREQYF
clone_size: NA; v_call: TRBV5-1; j_call: TRBJ2-1; d_call: TRBD2; cdr3_nt: TGCGCCAGCAGCTTAGGCGGGGGTTCCTACAATGAGCAGTTCTTC; cdr3_aa: CASSLGGGSYNEQFF
clone_size: NA; v_call: TRBV30; j_call: TRBJ1-2; d_call: NA; cdr3_nt: TGTGCCTGCCAGGGTCAGGCCCTCTATGGCTACACCTTC; cdr3_aa: CACQGQALYGYTF
clone_size: few; v_call: TRBV7-2; j_call: TRBJ2-1; d_call: NA; cdr3_nt: TGTGCCAGCAGCTTACAGGTAGACAATGAGCAGTTCTTC; cdr3_aa: CASSLQVDNEQFF
clone_size: NA; v_call: TRBV5-1; j_call: TRBJ2-3; d_call: NA; cdr3_nt: TGCGCCAGCAGCCTTAACGGGGTTGCCACAGATACGCAGTATTTT; cdr3_aa: CASSLNGVATDTQYF
clone_size: NA; v_call: TRBV2; j_call: TRBJ2-7; d_call: NA; cdr3_nt: TGTGCCAGCAGTCCGGGGACACCACCGCACGAGCAGTACTTC; cdr3_aa: CASSPGTPPHEQYF
clone_size: NA; v_call: TRBV14; j_call: TRBJ2-5; d_call: TRBD1; cdr3_nt: TGTGCCAGCAGTCCGGACAGGGAGACCCAGTACTTC; cdr3_aa: CASSPDRETQYF
clone_size: NA; v_call: TRBV27; j_call: TRBJ1-2; d_call: TRBD1; cdr3_nt: TGTGCCAGCAGTTTGGACAGGGCTTGGGGCTACACCTTC; cdr3_aa: CASSLDRAWGYTF
clone_size: NA; v_call: TRBV7-6; j_call: TRBJ2-5; d_call: NA; cdr3_nt: TGTGCCAGCAGCTTAATGACAGGCAGAGAGACCCAGTACTTC; cdr3_aa: CASSLMTGRETQYF
clone_size: NA; v_call: TRBV6-1; j_call: TRBJ2-4; d_call: TRBD1; cdr3_nt: TGTGCCAGCAGAAACAGGGGGAAAAACATTCAGTACTTC; cdr3_aa: CASRNRGKNIQYF
clone_size: NA; v_call: TRBV9; j_call: TRBJ2-3; d_call: TRBD2; cdr3_nt: TGTGCCAGCAGCTCTAGCGGGGGTTCTACGCAGTATTTT; cdr3_aa: CASSSSGGSTQYF
clone_size: NA; v_call: TRBV6-5; j_call: TRBJ2-2; d_call: TRBD1; cdr3_nt: TGTGCCAGCAGTTATCGGACAGGACTCGCCGGGGAGCTGTTTTTT; cdr3_aa: CASSYRTGLAGELFF
clone_size: few; v_call: TRBV6-1; j_call: TRBJ2-7; d_call: NA; cdr3_nt: TGTGCCAGCAGTGAGATGGCGGTTTTATCGGAGCAGTACTTC; cdr3_aa: CASSEMAVLSEQYF
clone_size: NA; v_call: TRBV30; j_call: TRBJ1-1; d_call: TRBD1; cdr3_nt: TGTGCCTGGAGTGTACAGGGGGAGGAGGCTTTCTTT; cdr3_aa: CAWSVQGEEAFF
clone_size: NA; v_call: TRBV7-6; j_call: TRBJ2-3; d_call: NA; cdr3_nt: TGTGCCAGCAGCTTATTCGCAGGCACAGATACGCAGTATTTT; cdr3_aa: CASSLFAGTDTQYF
clone_size: NA; v_call: TRBV2; j_call: TRBJ2-7; d_call: NA; cdr3_nt: TGTGCCAGCAGTGACGTCCGGGACTACGAGCAGTACTTC; cdr3_aa: CASSDVRDYEQYF
clone_size: once; v_call: TRBV10-1; j_call: TRBJ1-1; d_call: TRBD1; cdr3_nt: TGCGCCAGCAGCGCCGGGACAGGGGGAAAGGACACTGAAGCTTTCTTT; cdr3_aa: CASSAGTGGKDTEAFF
clone_size: once; v_call: TRBV5-1; j_call: TRBJ2-1; d_call: NA; cdr3_nt: TGCGCCAGCAGCTTGGGCGGGGACCACAATGAGCAGTTCTTC; cdr3_aa: CASSLGGDHNEQFF